These 24 T cell receptor beta chains were all obtained from the same sample, sequenced in a study of T cell changes during pregnancy in multiple sclerosis. Using immunoSEQ multiplex PCR, the repertoire was profiled, and TCRdb retains in-frame clones only, with some absent. Of around 65,000 clones in the sample, 70% to 90% are singletons; the top ten hold 1.5% to 2%. This specimen consisted of peripheral blood, obtained in the first trimester of pregnancy. These receptors came from a female donor with multiple sclerosis, enrolled in a pregnancy study.

The gene calls are TRBV5-1 and TRBJ2-3, with 11 bases lining up with TRBD2. Germline V gene sequence: CDR1 SGHRS, CDR2 YFSETQ. V dropped 1 base and J dropped 6; count of bases not matched to a gene: 4. The CDR3 runs to 15 residues. The CDR3 nucleotides are TGCGCCAGCAGCTTGAGGGGACTAGCGGCGGATACGCAGTATTTT. This translates into CASSLRGLAADTQYF.

V and J are TRBV5-6 and TRBJ1-2; the match to TRBD1 covers 8 bases. Germline V lookup: CDR1 SGHDT, CDR2 YYEEEE. This CDR3 is built from 15 residues. V lost 4 bases, J lost 4 bases, and 9 bases stayed unmatched. CDR3 sequence (DNA): TGTGCCAGCAGCACCGGACAGGGTTGGAGCTATGGCTACACCTTC. Protein product: CASSTGQGWSYGYTF. The whole variable domain, remainder taken from reference TRBV5-6 and TRBJ1-2, is DAGVTQSPTHLIKTRGQQVTLRCSPKSGHDTVSWYQQALGQGPQFIFQYYEEEERQRGNFPDRFSGHQFPNYSSELNVNALLLGDSALYLCASSTGQGWSYGYTFGSGTRLTVV.

There are a few counts of this clone. V gene TRBV30 combines with J gene TRBJ1-1; D ambiguous. The CDR3 contains 12 residues. Germline V gene lookup returns CDR1 GTSNPN and CDR2 SVGIG (reference sequence). V was clipped by 2 bases and J by 5 bases, with 9 bases between them. CDR3 sequence (DNA): TGTGCCTGGAGTCGCATTCGGACTGAAGCTTTCTTT. As protein: CAWSRIRTEAFF.

V gene TRBV25-1 combines with J gene TRBJ1-1; 8 positions match TRBD1. V lost 1 base and J lost 1; bases outside the gene matches: 2. CDR1 and CDR2 from the germline V gene are MGHDK and SYGVNS. The CDR3 length is 15 residues. The CDR3 bases are TGTGCCAGCAGTGAATTGGACAGGGAGAACACTGAAGCTTTCTTT. Its protein product is CASSELDRENTEAFF.

Concerning this clone itself: At one end, the junction sequence differs from germline, possibly due to a read error. The rearrangement joins TRBV7-7 to TRBJ2-3, with 7 bases identical to TRBD1. The length of the CDR3 is 15 residues. Germline CDR1 and CDR2: SSHAT and FNYEAQ (reference sequence). In DNA, the CDR3 is TGTGCTAGCAGTCCGGGACAGCCCGGAACAGATACGCAGTATTTT. Translation: CASSPGQPGTDTQYF. The variable domain in full, with the rest retrieved from reference TRBV7-7 and TRBJ2-3, is GAGVSQSPRYKVTKRGQDVTLRCDPISSHATLYWYQQALGQGPEFLTYFNYEAQPDKSGLPSDRFSAERPEGSISTLTIQRTEQRDSAMYRCASSPGQPGTDTQYFGPGTRLTVL.

This clone qualifies as medium-sized. The rearrangement joins TRBV21-1 to TRBJ2-3; the table's D gene call, TRBD1, was not cross checked with the DNA. TRBV21-1 is a known pseudogene. The CDR3 sequence is 15 residues long. The CDR3 protein is CASSKAWDRADTQYF. The CDR3 DNA is TGTGCCAGCAGCAAAGCGTGGGACAGGGCAGATACGCAGTATTTT.

This clone was seen just once. The chain uses TRBV10-2 and TRBJ2-7; TRBD1 might be the D (6 bases). Between the trimmed V and J ends, which lost 2 bases and 2 bases, there was a span of 7 bases. The CDR3 runs 13 residues. Germline V gives CDR1 WSHSY, CDR2 SAAADI. The CDR3: CASSETGPYEQYF. The CDR3 DNA follows: TGCGCCAGCAGTGAGACAGGGCCCTACGAGCAGTACTTC.

The chain recombines TRBV10-3 with TRBJ2-1; 13 nucleotides align to TRBD2. CDR1 and CDR2 from the germline V gene are ENHRY and SYGVKD. With 11 bases clipped from V and 10 bases from J, the junction kept 8 bases outside the gene matches. There are 13 residues in the CDR3. DNA for the CDR3: TGTGCCTCTACTAGCGGGAGGGCCGACGAGCAGTTCTTC. This translates into CASTSGRADEQFF.

This chain links TRBV27 with TRBJ2-3; TRBD2 aligns across 13 bases. This CDR3 is 17 amino acids long. V trimming: 6 bases; J trimming: 1 base; junction bases outside the gene matches: 7. Germline assignment: CDR1 MNHEY and CDR2 SMNVEV (reference sequence). CDR3 nucleotide sequence: TGTGCCAGCAGAAGGACTAGCGGGAGTTGGGGCACAGATACGCAGTATTTT. This sequence encodes CASRRTSGSWGTDTQYF.

The genes are TRBV7-3 and TRBJ2-7, with 7 bases matching TRBD2. The CDR3 is made up of 16 amino acids. Germline V gives CDR1 SGHTA, CDR2 FQGTGA. J gave up 0 bases and V 1 base, and 6 bases lay outside the gene matches. CDR3 nucleotides: TGTGCCAGCAGCTTAAGGGGGGGGAGGGGCTCCTACGAGCAGTACTTC. It is translated as CASSLRGGRGSYEQYF. Based on the CDR3 plus reference TRBV7-3 and TRBJ2-7, the full variable domain is GAGVSQTPSNKVTEKGKYVELRCDPISGHTALYWYRQSLGQGPEFLIYFQGTGAADDSGLPNDRFFAVRPEGSVSTLKIQRTERGDSAVYLCASSLRGGRGSYEQYFGPGTRLTVT.

The gene calls are TRBV2 and TRBJ2-5; D remains ambiguous. Germline V gene sequence: CDR1 SNHLY, CDR2 FYNNEI. The V end was cut by 3 bases, the J end by 1 base, with 6 bases between. The CDR3 sequence is 13 residues long. The CDR3 nucleotides are TGTGCCAGCAGTGAGGGCAGCCAAGAGACCCAGTACTTC. Translated: CASSEGSQETQYF.

This chain links TRBV2 with TRBJ2-5; D might be TRBD2 (6 bases). V was pared by 8 bases and J by 1 base, with 17 bases between. CDR3 size: 15 residues. Germline-derived CDR1 and CDR2 are SNHLY and FYNNEI. The CDR3 here is CASFEWGVGQETQYF. The DNA for the CDR3 is TGTGCCAGCTTTGAATGGGGGGTCGGCCAAGAGACCCAGTACTTC.

The V gene is TRBV28, the J gene TRBJ1-5; TRBD1 aligns across 7 bases. The CDR3 runs 16 residues. Germline V CDR1 and CDR2: MDHEN, SYDVKM. The J segment lost 5 bases and the V segment lost 3 bases, leaving 10 bases of the junction unmatched. CDR3 region: CASSFLRDSQDQPQHF. Written as DNA, the CDR3 is TGTGCCAGCAGTTTTCTCCGGGACAGCCAGGATCAGCCCCAGCATTTT.

This rearrangement joins TRBV5-1 to TRBJ2-2; no clear D gene. V was shortened by 4 bases and J by 4 bases, with 11 bases between the two germline ends. The germline V gene has CDR1 SGHRS and CDR2 YFSETQ. The CDR3 loop spans 14 amino acids. CDR3 DNA sequence: TGCGCCAGCAGCCCGAAGCCACCCACCGGGGAGCTGTTTTTT. Residues: CASSPKPPTGELFF.

The chain carries TRBV10-3 and TRBJ1-2; 7 bases fit TRBD1. CDR1 and CDR2 from the germline V gene are ENHRY and SYGVKD. The trim removed 3 bases at V and 3 bases at J, leaving 10 bases unmatched. The CDR3 is 16 residues long. CDR3: CAISDWDSPDHYGYTF. The CDR3 nucleotides read TGTGCCATCAGTGATTGGGACAGTCCCGATCACTATGGCTACACCTTC.

The rearrangement links TRBV5-6 to TRBJ2-5; D remains ambiguous. CDR1 is SGHDT and CDR2 is YYEEEE in the germline V gene. This CDR3 contains 11 residues. Trimming left V 4 bases short and J 2 bases short, with 3 bases between. The CDR3 nucleotides read TGTGCCAGCAGCCTACAAGAGACCCAGTACTTC. It encodes CASSLQETQYF.

The chain joins TRBV5-4 to TRBJ2-7, with 10 nucleotides matching TRBD2. The CDR3 consists of 16 residues. V lost 0 bases and J lost 1; bases outside the gene matches: 4. Germline loops: CDR1 SGHNT, CDR2 YYREEE (reference sequence). CDR3 in DNA: TGTGCCAGCAGCTTGGGAGGGACTAGCGCATCCTACGAGCAGTACTTC. This gives the protein CASSLGGTSASYEQYF.

This clone showed up just once. The V gene is TRBV5-4, the J gene TRBJ2-7, with TRBD1 identical over 7 bases. Germline V lookup: CDR1 SGHNT, CDR2 YYREEE (reference sequence). The CDR3 runs 13 residues. V was clipped by 5 bases and J by 2 bases; unmatched bases: 4. CDR3 DNA sequence: TGTGCCAGCAGGCCCACAGGGGCCTACGAGCAGTACTTC. Its protein product is CASRPTGAYEQYF.

The chain combines TRBV11-2 with TRBJ2-2; TRBD1 matches 7 bases. J lost 0 bases, V lost 5 bases, and 6 bases had no gene match. The CDR3 consists of 16 residues. Germline V lookup: CDR1 SGHAT, CDR2 FQNNGV. The CDR3 loop reads CASSPRQGSNTGELFF. CDR3 coding DNA: TGTGCCAGCAGCCCCCGACAGGGATCGAACACCGGGGAGCTGTTTTTT.

DNA of the CDR3: TGTGCCAGCAGCTTGGGGCGGGATAGGGAGCAGTTCTTC. This encodes CASSLGRDREQFF. The J gene is TRBJ2-1, the V gene TRBV5-4; possible D gene TRBD2, 6 bases. The CDR3 runs to 13 residues. The V end was cut by 0 bases, the J end by 10 bases, with 11 bases between. The germline V gene encodes CDR1 SGHNT and CDR2 YYREEE (reference sequence).

This chain uses TRBV9 with TRBJ2-7, with 8 positions matching TRBD2. With 0 bases clipped from V and 4 bases from J, the junction kept 6 bases outside the gene matches. CDR1 is SGDLS and CDR2 is YYNGEE in the germline V gene. The CDR3 has 15 amino acids. CDR3 region: CASSVGLAGNYEQYF. The CDR3 DNA follows: TGTGCCAGCAGCGTAGGGTTAGCGGGAAATTACGAGCAGTACTTC.

In this sample, this clone turned up a few times. The rearrangement links TRBV27 to TRBJ2-5; tentatively, D is TRBD2 (5 bases). The germline V gene has CDR1 MNHEY and CDR2 SMNVEV (reference sequence). Trimming shortened V by 2 bases and J by 4 bases, and 11 bases separated the two germline ends. This CDR3 has 14 amino acids. The CDR3 loop is CASSLRAAGETQYF. The CDR3 bases are TGTGCCAGCAGTTTAAGGGCCGCGGGAGAGACCCAGTACTTC.

The chain has TRBV18 and TRBJ2-5, with TRBD1 matching over 11 bases. Losses at the gene ends were 3 bases for V and 4 bases for J; bases not matched to a gene: 10. This CDR3 has 17 residues. In germline, CDR1 is KGHSH, CDR2 LQKENI. The CDR3 DNA is TGTGCCAGCTCACCGAGTTACCGGGACAGGGGGATAGAGACCCAGTACTTC. This gives the protein CASSPSYRDRGIETQYF.

This chain joins TRBV4-1 and TRBJ2-7; 10 nucleotides agree with TRBD2. The CDR3 loop spans 16 amino acids. After removal of 0 bases from V and 2 bases from J, the junction contained 4 bases not matched to a gene. CDR1 and CDR2 (germline): MGHRA, YSYEKL. The CDR3 nucleotides are TGCGCCAGCAGCCAAGAGCGAAGCGGGAGGGCCTACGAGCAGTACTTC. It translates to CASSQERSGRAYEQYF.